These 14 T cell receptor beta chains came from one sample sequenced in a study of OX40 agonist ivuxolimab in advanced cancers. Assay: immunoSEQ multiplex PCR; the TCRdb copy retains only in-frame clones and omits some. The sample lists around 50,000 clones, around 90% occurring once. The input for sequencing was CD4+ or CD8+ T cells sorted from blood, taken in a trial of the OX40 agonist ivuxolimab. All receptors come from an adult with an advanced solid tumor such as melanoma, head and neck, liver or kidney cancer.

This chain uses TRBV19 with TRBJ2-1; 7 bases are a match to TRBD2. Germline lookup yields CDR1 LNHDA and CDR2 SQIVND (reference sequence). This CDR3 contains 16 residues. The J segment lost 6 bases and the V segment lost 6 bases, leaving 14 bases of the junction unmatched. For the CDR3, the DNA is TGTGCCAGTAGCCGCGGGAGCGGGAAAGGGAGCAATGAGCAGTTCTTC. It codes for CASSRGSGKGSNEQFF.

This chain joins TRBV7-8 and TRBJ2-7; possibly TRBD1 or TRBD2 for D (5 bases each). The CDR3 has 13 amino acids. Germline V gives CDR1 SGHVS, CDR2 FQNEAQ. V was cut by 4 bases and J by 6 bases, with 13 bases left in between. The CDR3 sequence: CASSSSRAGEQYF. The CDR3 DNA follows: TGTGCCAGCAGCTCGAGCAGGGCGGGCGAGCAGTACTTC. Complete variable domain (other parts from reference TRBV7-8 and TRBJ2-7): GAGVSQSPRYKVAKRGQDVALRCDPISGHVSLFWYQQALGQGPEFLTYFQNEAQLDKSGLPSDRFFAERPEGSVSTLKIQRTQQEDSAVYLCASSSSRAGEQYFGPGTRLTVT.

CDR3 protein: CASSPGRLAGDPEFF. The CDR3 DNA sequence: TGTGCCAGTAGTCCAGGGAGGCTAGCGGGAGATCCGGAGTTCTTC. This rearrangement joins TRBV19 to TRBJ2-1; 10 bases are a match to TRBD2. CDR1 is LNHDA, CDR2 SQIVND, per germline (reference sequence). The ends lost 5 bases at V and 14 bases at J; junction bases unmatched: 15. The CDR3 totals 15 residues.

This sequence joins TRBV7-9 and TRBJ2-3; D not resolved. The V end lost 3 bases, the J end lost 5 bases, and 3 bases lay between the germline ends. CDR1 is SEHNR and CDR2 is FQNEAQ in the germline V gene (reference sequence). The CDR3 runs 11 residues. The CDR3 spells CASSFLDTQYF. CDR3 DNA sequence: TGTGCCAGCAGCTTCCTAGATACGCAGTATTTT.

The chain uses TRBV7-8 and TRBJ2-1, with TRBD2 matching over 15 bases. Trimming took 5 bases from V and 12 from J; bases not matched to a gene: 8. CDR1 and CDR2 from the germline V gene are SGHVS and FQNEAQ. This CDR3 is built from 15 residues. CDR3: CASSLGTSGGLGQFF. In nucleotides, the CDR3 is TGTGCCAGCAGCCTCGGGACTAGCGGGGGGCTTGGGCAGTTCTTC.

The CDR3 DNA reads as TGTGCCATCACTCCCGGGACTAGCGGGAGCAATGAGCAGTTCTTC. Its translation is CAITPGTSGSNEQFF. The J gene is TRBJ2-1, the V gene TRBV10-3; 14 bases map to TRBD2. The J segment lost 6 bases and the V segment lost 7 bases, leaving 5 bases of the junction unmatched. In germline, CDR1 is ENHRY, CDR2 SYGVKD. The CDR3 contains 15 residues.

The genes are TRBV4-1 and TRBJ2-5, with D perhaps TRBD1 (6 bases). There are 13 residues in the CDR3. Germline CDR1 MGHRA, CDR2 YSYEKL. Trimming left V 3 bases short and J 4 bases short, with 9 bases between. The DNA of the CDR3 is TGCGCCAGCAGCCAGACAGGTGGAGAGACCCAGTACTTC. This sequence encodes CASSQTGGETQYF.

This clone is a singleton in its sample. This chain joins TRBV19 and TRBJ1-3; 8 positions match TRBD1. This CDR3 contains 14 residues. The junction had 12 bases not matched to a gene; V was cut back by 10 bases and J by 7 bases. Germline CDR1 reads LNHDA; CDR2 reads SQIVND (reference sequence). CDR3 sequence reads: CATELDRASNTIYF. The CDR3 DNA sequence: TGTGCCACCGAGCTGGACAGGGCGTCGAACACCATATATTTT.

The V and J genes are TRBV28 and TRBJ2-3; D is possibly TRBD1 (6 bases). Germline V gene sequence: CDR1 MDHEN, CDR2 SYDVKM. This CDR3 has 15 residues. The V end was cut by 5 bases, the J end by 2 bases, with 14 bases between. In DNA, the CDR3 is TGTGCCAGCAGTGACGCCCCAGGGGCCACAGATACGCAGTATTTT. Amino acid sequence: CASSDAPGATDTQYF.

V is TRBV19 and J is TRBJ2-3; 10 nucleotides align to TRBD1. This CDR3 is 14 amino acids long. V gave up 6 bases and J gave up 1 base; unmatched junction bases: 1. Looked up from germline, CDR1 is LNHDA and CDR2 is SQIVND (reference sequence). The CDR3 sequence is CASSGTGGTDTQYF. The CDR3 nucleotides read TGTGCCAGTAGCGGGACAGGGGGCACAGATACGCAGTATTTT.

CDR3 in amino acids: CASRQRGSYNEQFF. The DNA for the CDR3 is TGCGCCAGCAGGCAGCGGGGGTCCTACAATGAGCAGTTCTTC. This rearrangement joins TRBV10-2 to TRBJ2-1; 8 bases align to TRBD2. The V and J ends lost 6 bases and 1 base, in that order; junction bases with no gene match: 2. From germline, CDR1 is WSHSY and CDR2 SAAADI. This CDR3 has 14 residues.

The chain has TRBV6-5 and TRBJ1-3; no reliable D call. Germline assignment: CDR1 MNHEY and CDR2 SVGAGI. The CDR3 spans 15 residues. Trimming cost V 10 bases and J 2 bases, with 18 bases left between them. The CDR3 region has the DNA TGTGCCACTACTCGCCCGATGGGGACTGGAAACACCATATATTTT. Translation gives CATTRPMGTGNTIYF.

The chain links TRBV6-5 to TRBJ1-2; D remains unclear. Germline lookup yields CDR1 MNHEY and CDR2 SVGAGI. The V end was cut by 6 bases, the J end by 0 bases, with 2 bases between. The CDR3 runs to 11 residues. CDR3 region: CASRTNYGYTF. The CDR3 nucleotides read TGTGCCAGCAGAACTAACTATGGCTACACCTTC.

V usage is TRBV7-9 and J usage is TRBJ1-5; unclear D gene. This CDR3 contains 13 residues. The V end was cut by 2 bases, the J end by 5 bases, with 7 bases between. Germline V lookup: CDR1 SEHNR, CDR2 FQNEAQ (reference sequence). The CDR3 DNA sequence: TGTGCCAGCAGCTTACAGGAGGATCAGCCCCAGCATTTT. Translated, it gives CASSLQEDQPQHF.